Detailed here is one TCR beta chain. V lost 4 bases, J lost 12 bases, and 7 bases lay in between. Germline V gene sequence: CDR1 SNHLY, CDR2 FYNNEI. This CDR3 has 10 amino acids. This table comes from immunoSEQ multiplex PCR, and its TCRdb copy is limited to in-frame clones, with some not included. The sample records about 170,000 clones, around nine tenths being singletons. The data derive from a study of blood T cell repertoires in COVID-19. The sample taken for sequencing was peripheral blood. The receptor was derived from a woman aged 80 or over with COVID-19, enrolled during active disease. The J gene is TRBJ2-1, the V gene TRBV2, with a weak D call TRBD1 (5 bases). CDR3 DNA sequence: TGTGCCAGCAGTGGTAGGGGGCAGTTCTTC. Translated, it gives CASSGRGQFF.